This T cell receptor beta chain was recorded in a study of radiotherapy plus CTLA-4 blockade in lung cancer. Overall study context: Objective response rate was around 20%; disease control rate, around 30%. Study outcomes and limitations: In blood, tumor-derived TCR clones expanded after radiotherapy plus ipilimumab. It was early blood T cell clone dynamics, with interferon-beta, that reportedly best predicted response.

TCRdb's copy holds only in-frame clones and misses some; the assay was immunoSEQ multiplex PCR. This table holds 53,000 or so clones, about 86% found once. About this clone itself: Antigen unknown.

CDR1 MNHNS and CDR2 SASEGT come from the germline V gene. V lost 6 bases, J lost 5 bases, and 16 bases lay in between. The CDR3 is 14 residues long. It was focal radiation plus CTLA-4 blockade with ipilimumab that patients with chemo-refractory metastatic non-small-cell lung cancer received. Source: peripheral blood, taken from a patient treated with radiotherapy plus ipilimumab. The chain has TRBV6-1 and TRBJ2-5; a weak D match, TRBD2 (6 bases). The source is a human donor with non-small cell lung cancer that progressed on radiotherapy plus ipilimumab. Some clones in this sample may be carry-over from other donors' samples. For the CDR3, the DNA is TGTGCCAGCAGCCGACGGGCGGGACGGGAGACCCAGTACTTC. Translating gives CASSRRAGRETQYF.